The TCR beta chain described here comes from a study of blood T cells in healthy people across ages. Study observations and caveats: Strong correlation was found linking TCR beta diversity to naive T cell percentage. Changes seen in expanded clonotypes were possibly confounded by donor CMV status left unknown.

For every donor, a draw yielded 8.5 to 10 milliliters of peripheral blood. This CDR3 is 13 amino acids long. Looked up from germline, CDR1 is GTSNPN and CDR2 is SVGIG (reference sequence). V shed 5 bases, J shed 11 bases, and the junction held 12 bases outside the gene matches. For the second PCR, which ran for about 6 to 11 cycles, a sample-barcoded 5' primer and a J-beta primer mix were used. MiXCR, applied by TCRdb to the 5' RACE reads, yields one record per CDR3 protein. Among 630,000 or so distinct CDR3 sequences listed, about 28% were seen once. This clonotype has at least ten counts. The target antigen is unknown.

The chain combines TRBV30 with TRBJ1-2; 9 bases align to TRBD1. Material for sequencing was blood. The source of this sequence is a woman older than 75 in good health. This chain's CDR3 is CAWGYSGTGKYTF. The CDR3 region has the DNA TGTGCCTGGGGTTATTCCGGGACAGGGAAATACACCTTC.